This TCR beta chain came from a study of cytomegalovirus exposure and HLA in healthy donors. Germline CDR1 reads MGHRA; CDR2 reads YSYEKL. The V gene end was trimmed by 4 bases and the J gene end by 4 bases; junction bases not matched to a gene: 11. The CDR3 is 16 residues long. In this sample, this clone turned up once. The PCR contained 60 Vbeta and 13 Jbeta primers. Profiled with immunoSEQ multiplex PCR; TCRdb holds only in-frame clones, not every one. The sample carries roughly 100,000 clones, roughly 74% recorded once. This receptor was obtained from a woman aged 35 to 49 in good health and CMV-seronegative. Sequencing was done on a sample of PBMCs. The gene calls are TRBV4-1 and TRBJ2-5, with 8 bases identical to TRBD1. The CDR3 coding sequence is TGCGCCAGCAGCCGGGACCCCGGGACAGGAATAGAGACCCAGTACTTC. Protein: CASSRDPGTGIETQYF.